Shown below are 17 T cell receptor beta chains from a single sample sequenced in a study of T-cell memory formation after mild COVID-19. TCRdb recomputed calls from the 5' RACE reads with MiXCR, one row per CDR3 protein. In the table there are about 150,000 distinct CDR3 sequences, 14% of which are singletons. The sequenced sample consisted of PBMCs or a T cell subset sorted from them (not recorded which). All receptors come from an adult woman who had mild COVID-19 (a few samples of this study predate the infection). Cell type and time point are not known.

This clonotype was counted between two and nine times. The rearrangement joins TRBV5-1 to TRBJ2-2; 9 nucleotides agree with TRBD1. Germline CDR1 SGHRS, CDR2 YFSETQ. The CDR3 length is 15 residues. Germline trimming cut 6 bases from V and 1 base from J; bases unmatched to any gene: 4. The CDR3 reads CASTPGQGNTGELFF. In nucleotides, the CDR3 is TGCGCCAGCACCCCGGGACAGGGGAACACCGGGGAGCTGTTTTTT.

This clonotype turned up a few times. J is TRBJ2-7 and V is TRBV12-3 or TRBV12-4, with D perhaps being TRBD1 or TRBD2 (5 bases each). V was clipped by 3 bases and J by 5 bases, with 20 bases between them. CDR3 size: 16 residues. The CDR3 DNA follows: TGTGCCAGCAGTTTTCACCCCAAGGGGAGCAGCCACGAGCAGTACTTC. Amino acid sequence: CASSFHPKGSSHEQYF.

This chain joins TRBV7-3 and TRBJ1-1; tentatively, D is TRBD1 (5 bases). V lost 2 bases and J lost 1, with 11 bases in between. The germline V gene encodes CDR1 SGHTA and CDR2 FQGTGA. This CDR3 has 15 residues. The CDR3 reads CASSLLRQGNTEAFF. For the CDR3, the DNA is TGTGCCAGCAGCTTATTACGGCAGGGGAACACTGAAGCTTTCTTT. Using reference TRBV7-3 and TRBJ1-1 for the parts outside the CDR3, the full variable domain is GAGVSQTPSNKVTEKGKYVELRCDPISGHTALYWYRQSLGQGPEFLIYFQGTGAADDSGLPNDRFFAVRPEGSVSTLKIQRTERGDSAVYLCASSLLRQGNTEAFFGQGTRLTVV.

The chain links TRBV7-6 to TRBJ2-3; D unclear. V dropped 2 bases and J dropped 3 bases, with 15 bases sitting between them. The germline V gene has CDR1 SGHVS and CDR2 FNYEAQ. The CDR3 spans 16 residues. The CDR3 protein is CASSLLNGSPTDTQYF. CDR3 nucleotide sequence: TGTGCCAGCAGCTTACTTAACGGGTCTCCGACAGATACGCAGTATTTT.

V is TRBV12-3 or TRBV12-4 and J is TRBJ1-6, with TRBD1 matching over 9 bases. CDR3 length equals 13 residues. The V and J ends lost 3 bases and 9 bases, in that order; junction bases with no gene match: 0. In nucleotides, the CDR3 is TGTGCCAGCAGTTTGACAGGGGGTTCACCCCTCCACTTT. Translation gives CASSLTGGSPLHF.

V gene TRBV7-2 combines with J gene TRBJ2-3; 10 bases align to TRBD2. Per germline, CDR1 SGHTA and CDR2 FQGNSA. V was pared by 1 base and J by 9 bases, with 10 bases of the junction left unmatched. This CDR3 has 16 residues. CDR3 in amino acids: CASSLGSSGGGNTQYF. The DNA for the CDR3 is TGTGCCAGCAGCTTAGGATCTAGCGGGGGCGGGAACACGCAGTATTTT. Variable domain in full (rest from reference TRBV7-2 and TRBJ2-3): GAGVSQSPSNKVTEKGKDVELRCDPISGHTALYWYRQSLGQGLEFLIYFQGNSAPDKSGLPSDRFSAERTGGSVSTLTIQRTQQEDSAVYLCASSLGSSGGGNTQYFGPGTRLTVL.

The chain links TRBV20-1 to TRBJ2-3; 8 nucleotides agree with TRBD2. Germline loops: CDR1 DFQATT, CDR2 SNEGSKA (reference sequence). CDR3 size: 12 residues. The CDR3 region has the DNA TGCAGCCCCGGGGGGGGCACAGATACGCAGTATTTT. Its translation is CSPGGGTDTQYF.

This clonotype was seen only a few times. V is TRBV18 and J is TRBJ2-4; no reliable D call. Trimming stripped 3 bases from V and 0 bases from J, with 9 bases between. Germline V CDR1 and CDR2: KGHSH, LQKENI. The CDR3 is made up of 15 amino acids. CDR3 in amino acids: CASSPLEIAKNIQYF. CDR3 coding DNA: TGTGCCAGCTCACCTCTGGAGATAGCCAAAAACATTCAGTACTTC.

The sample holds a few counts of this clonotype. CDR3 protein: CASSLEGLAINEQYF. The CDR3, as DNA: TGTGCCAGCAGCTTAGAGGGACTAGCGATCAACGAGCAGTACTTC. The chain uses TRBV7-8 and TRBJ2-7, with TRBD2 identical over 10 bases. Losses at the gene ends were 1 base for V and 5 bases for J; bases not matched to a gene: 5. This CDR3 region has 15 residues. Germline V gene sequence: CDR1 SGHVS, CDR2 FQNEAQ. Full variable domain (missing parts from reference TRBV7-8 and TRBJ2-7): GAGVSQSPRYKVAKRGQDVALRCDPISGHVSLFWYQQALGQGPEFLTYFQNEAQLDKSGLPSDRFFAERPEGSVSTLKIQRTQQEDSAVYLCASSLEGLAINEQYFGPGTRLTVT.

This rearrangement joins TRBV12-3 or TRBV12-4 to TRBJ2-5; D uncertain. This CDR3 comprises 13 residues. Between the trimmed V and J ends, which lost 6 bases and 1 base, there was a span of 9 bases. The CDR3 spells CASRAGTQETQYF. The CDR3 DNA is TGTGCCAGCAGAGCCGGTACCCAAGAGACCCAGTACTTC.

This sequence joins TRBV19 and TRBJ2-5; unclear D gene. Germline CDR1 is LNHDA and CDR2 is SQIVND (reference sequence). The CDR3 totals 13 residues. Trimming left V 5 bases short and J 4 bases short, with 11 bases between. CDR3 in DNA: TGTGCCAGTAGTGCATGGAGTTCAGAGACCCAGTACTTC. It translates to CASSAWSSETQYF.

In its sample, this clonotype was seen many times. The J gene is TRBJ2-1, the V gene TRBV5-1; D is uncertain. CDR1 SGHRS and CDR2 YFSETQ come from the germline V gene. The V end was cut by 2 bases, the J end by 0 bases, with 15 bases between. The CDR3 consists of 17 residues. CDR3 nucleotides: TGCGCCAGCAGCTTCCCTGGTTCGCACAGCTCCTACAATGAGCAGTTCTTC. Amino acid sequence: CASSFPGSHSSYNEQFF. Supplemented by reference TRBV5-1 and TRBJ2-1, the full variable domain reads KAGVTQTPRYLIKTRGQQVTLSCSPISGHRSVSWYQQTPGQGLQFLFEYFSETQRNKGNFPGRFSGRQFSNSRSEMNVSTLELGDSALYLCASSFPGSHSSYNEQFFGPGTRLTVL.

The gene calls are TRBV6-8 and TRBJ1-4; a weak D match, TRBD1 (5 bases). In germline, CDR1 is MNHGY, CDR2 SAAAGT. The CDR3 has 13 amino acids. V lost 6 bases to trimming and J lost 8 bases, with 13 bases between them. CDR3 amino acids: CASSFGGVEKLFF. The CDR3 region has the DNA TGTGCCAGCAGCTTCGGGGGGGTCGAAAAACTGTTTTTT.

CDR3 sequence reads: CASSYPGLAAYNEQFF. CDR3 nucleotide sequence: TGTGCCAGCAGTTACCCGGGACTAGCGGCCTACAATGAGCAGTTCTTC. The chain combines TRBV6-2 or TRBV6-3 with TRBJ2-1; the match to TRBD2 covers 11 bases. CDR3 length equals 16 residues. J lost 2 bases, V lost 2 bases, and 2 bases had no gene match. The germline V gene has CDR1 MNHEY and CDR2 SVGEGT.

There are a few counts of this clonotype. This chain connects TRBV29-1 to TRBJ2-1, with 8 positions matching TRBD2. Losses at the gene ends were 3 bases for V and 0 bases for J; bases not matched to a gene: 10. Per germline, CDR1 SQVTM and CDR2 ANQGSEA. CDR3 length: 17 amino acids. The CDR3 DNA reads TGCAGCGTTGATGGACAGCTAGGACTAGCCTCCTACAATGAGCAGTTCTTC. Translated, it gives CSVDGQLGLASYNEQFF.

The gene calls are TRBV21-1 and TRBJ2-7; the table assigns TRBD1, which was not confirmed against the DNA. TRBV21-1 is a documented pseudogene. This CDR3 has 17 amino acids. The CDR3 is CASSISGRDRASYEQYF. Written as DNA, the CDR3 is TGTGCCAGCAGCATCTCGGGGCGGGACAGGGCCTCCTACGAGCAGTACTTC.

This clonotype showed up just a few times. The chain recombines TRBV7-2 with TRBJ1-4, with D uncertain. This CDR3 contains 13 residues. Trimming shortened V by 3 bases and J by 3 bases, and 5 bases separated the two germline ends. From germline, CDR1 is SGHTA and CDR2 FQGNSA. The CDR3 sequence: CASSFRSNEKLFF. CDR3 coding DNA: TGTGCCAGCAGCTTCCGGTCTAATGAAAAACTGTTTTTT. The full variable domain, in which reference TRBV7-2 and TRBJ1-4 provide the parts outside the CDR3, is GAGVSQSPSNKVTEKGKDVELRCDPISGHTALYWYRQSLGQGLEFLIYFQGNSAPDKSGLPSDRFSAERTGGSVSTLTIQRTQQEDSAVYLCASSFRSNEKLFFGSGTQLSVL.